The 4 T cell receptor beta chains below come from one sample, sequenced in a study of vaccination and CD4 T cells after COVID-19. Treatment described: 10-day PBMC culture with coronavirus spike peptide pools or control peptides (ViraFEST assay). Cultured CD4+ T-cell DNA underwent Oncomine TCR Beta short-read sequencing. TCRdb used MiXCR to reprocess the PCR reads, holding one entry per CDR3 protein. The sample has roughly 20,000 distinct CDR3 sequences, 60% to 80% seen once. These receptors' antigens are unknown. The sample in question was CD4+ T cells from blood, cultured in vitro, obtained before SARS-CoV-2 vaccination. Source of these receptors: a human donor who received a COVID-19 vaccine.

The chain uses TRBV21-1 and TRBJ1-2; the table names TRBD1, a call not compared with the DNA. TRBV21-1 is shown as a pseudogene. CDR3 length equals 15 residues. In DNA, the CDR3 is TGTGCCAGCAGCAAAGAAGGAGACAGGCGGTATGGCTACACCTTC. Its protein is CASSKEGDRRYGYTF.

This clonotype turned up a few times. This chain joins TRBV6-1 and TRBJ1-2; 9 bases are a match to TRBD1. Trimming took 1 base from V and 7 from J; bases not matched to a gene: 4. Germline-derived CDR1 and CDR2 are MNHNS and SASEGT. The CDR3 contains 14 residues. The CDR3 loop is CASSEGDREFGYTF. CDR3 in DNA: TGTGCCAGCAGTGAAGGGGACAGGGAATTTGGCTACACCTTC.

The rearrangement joins TRBV9 to TRBJ2-7; TRBD2 matches 12 bases. With V trimmed by 3 bases and J by 1 base, 2 bases remained unmatched. CDR3 length: 15 residues. Germline V gene data show CDR1 as SGDLS and CDR2 as YYNGEE. This CDR3 is CASSATSGGSYEQYF. The CDR3 DNA sequence: TGTGCCAGCAGCGCTACTAGCGGGGGGTCCTACGAGCAGTACTTC.

The chain recombines TRBV7-9 with TRBJ2-6; D not resolved. Germline CDR1 is SEHNR and CDR2 is FQNEAQ (reference sequence). This CDR3 has 17 residues. V lost 2 bases, J lost 0 bases, and 11 bases lay in between. The CDR3 sequence: CASSLSQPLSGANVLTF. In DNA form, the CDR3 reads TGTGCCAGCAGCTTATCCCAACCCCTCTCTGGGGCCAACGTCCTGACTTTC.